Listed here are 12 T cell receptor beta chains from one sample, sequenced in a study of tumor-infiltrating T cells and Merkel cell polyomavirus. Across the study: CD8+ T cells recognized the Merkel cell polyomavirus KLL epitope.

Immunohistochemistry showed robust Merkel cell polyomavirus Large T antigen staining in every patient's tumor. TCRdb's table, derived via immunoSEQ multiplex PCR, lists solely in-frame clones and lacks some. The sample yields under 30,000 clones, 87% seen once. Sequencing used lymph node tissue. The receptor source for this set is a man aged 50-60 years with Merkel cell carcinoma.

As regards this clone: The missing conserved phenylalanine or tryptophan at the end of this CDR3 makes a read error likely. The CDR3, as DNA: TGTGCCAGCGGGGGGGTGGGGGGTTCCTACGAGCAGTACCTC. This translates into CASGGVGGSYEQYL. The J gene is TRBJ2-7, the V gene TRBV2; 7 nucleotides agree with TRBD2. Germline assignment: CDR1 SNHLY and CDR2 FYNNEI. V lost 8 bases and J lost 1; bases outside the gene matches: 8. CDR3 length equals 14 residues.

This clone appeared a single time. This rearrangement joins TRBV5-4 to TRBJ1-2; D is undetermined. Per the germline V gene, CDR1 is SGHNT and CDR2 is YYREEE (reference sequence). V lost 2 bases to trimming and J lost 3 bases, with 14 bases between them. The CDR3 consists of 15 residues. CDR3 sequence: CASSLKGREDYGYTF. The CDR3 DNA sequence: TGTGCCAGCAGCTTAAAGGGCCGGGAAGACTATGGCTACACCTTC.

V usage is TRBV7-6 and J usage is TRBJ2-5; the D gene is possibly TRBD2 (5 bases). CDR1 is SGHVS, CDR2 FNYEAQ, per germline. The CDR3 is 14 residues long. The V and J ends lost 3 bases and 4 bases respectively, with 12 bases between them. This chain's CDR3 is CASSLAGGGETQYF. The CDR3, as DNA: TGTGCCAGCAGCTTGGCTGGAGGTGGAGAGACCCAGTACTTC. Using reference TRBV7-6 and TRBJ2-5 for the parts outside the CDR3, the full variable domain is GAGVSQSPRYKVTKRGQDVALRCDPISGHVSLYWYRQALGQGPEFLTYFNYEAQQDKSGLPNDRFSAERPEGSISTLTIQRTEQRDSAMYRCASSLAGGGETQYFGPGTRLLVL.

The DNA for the CDR3 is TGTGCCAGCAGCCCGAGGACTAGTTGGGCCACAGATACGCAGTATTTT. It encodes CASSPRTSWATDTQYF. This rearrangement joins TRBV7-6 to TRBJ2-3, with 7 bases that match TRBD2. V was clipped by 5 bases and J by 2 bases; unmatched bases: 10. Germline loops: CDR1 SGHVS, CDR2 FNYEAQ. This CDR3 contains 16 residues.

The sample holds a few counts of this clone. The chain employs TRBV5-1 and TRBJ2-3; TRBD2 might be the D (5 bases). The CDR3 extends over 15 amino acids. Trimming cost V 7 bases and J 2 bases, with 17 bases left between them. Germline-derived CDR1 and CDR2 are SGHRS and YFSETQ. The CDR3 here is CASGLATGITDTQYF. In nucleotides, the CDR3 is TGCGCCAGCGGATTAGCAACGGGAATCACAGATACGCAGTATTTT.

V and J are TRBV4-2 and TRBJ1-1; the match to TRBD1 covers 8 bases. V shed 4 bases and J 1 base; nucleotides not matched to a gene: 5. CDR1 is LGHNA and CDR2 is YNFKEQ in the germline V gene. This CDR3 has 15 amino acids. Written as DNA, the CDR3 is TGTGCCAGCAGCCGAACCGGGACAGGGAACACTGAAGCTTTCTTT. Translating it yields CASSRTGTGNTEAFF.

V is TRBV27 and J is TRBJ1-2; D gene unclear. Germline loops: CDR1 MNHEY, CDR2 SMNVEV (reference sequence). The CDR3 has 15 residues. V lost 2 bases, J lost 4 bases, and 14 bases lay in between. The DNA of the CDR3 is TGTGCCAGCAGTTTAAGGAGGGCATCCCTCTATGGCTACACCTTC. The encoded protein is CASSLRRASLYGYTF.

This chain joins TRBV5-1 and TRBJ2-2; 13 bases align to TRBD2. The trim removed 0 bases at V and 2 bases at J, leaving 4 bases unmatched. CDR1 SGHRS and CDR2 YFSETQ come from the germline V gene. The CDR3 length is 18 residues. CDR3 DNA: TGCGCCAGCAGCTTGGTGGGACTAGCGGGACTTAACACCGGGGAGCTGTTTTTT. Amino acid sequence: CASSLVGLAGLNTGELFF.

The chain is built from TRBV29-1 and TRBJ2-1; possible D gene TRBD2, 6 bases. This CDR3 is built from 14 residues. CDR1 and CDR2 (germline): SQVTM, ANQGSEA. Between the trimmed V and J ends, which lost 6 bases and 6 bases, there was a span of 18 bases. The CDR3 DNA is TGCAGCGTCCCTAGAGAGGGCGGGGTCAATGAGCAGTTCTTC. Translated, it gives CSVPREGGVNEQFF.

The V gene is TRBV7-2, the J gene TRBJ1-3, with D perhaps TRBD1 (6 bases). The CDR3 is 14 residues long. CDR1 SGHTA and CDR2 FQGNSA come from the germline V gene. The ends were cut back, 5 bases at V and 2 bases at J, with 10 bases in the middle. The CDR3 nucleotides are TGTGCCAGCAGCCTGGGGGGGCCTGGAAACACCATATATTTT. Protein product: CASSLGGPGNTIYF.

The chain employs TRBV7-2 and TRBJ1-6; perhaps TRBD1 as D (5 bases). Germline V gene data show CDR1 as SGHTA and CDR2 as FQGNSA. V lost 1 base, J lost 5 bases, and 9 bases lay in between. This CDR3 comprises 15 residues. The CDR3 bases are TGTGCCAGCAGCTTAGTAGGGGCAAATAATTCACCCCTCCACTTT. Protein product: CASSLVGANNSPLHF. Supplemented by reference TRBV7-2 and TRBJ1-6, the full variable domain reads GAGVSQSPSNKVTEKGKDVELRCDPISGHTALYWYRQSLGQGLEFLIYFQGNSAPDKSGLPSDRFSAERTGGSVSTLTIQRTQQEDSAVYLCASSLVGANNSPLHFGNGTRLTVT.

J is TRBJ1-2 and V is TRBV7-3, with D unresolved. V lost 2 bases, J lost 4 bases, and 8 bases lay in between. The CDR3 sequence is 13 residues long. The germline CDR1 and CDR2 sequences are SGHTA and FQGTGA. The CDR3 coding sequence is TGTGCCAGCAGCTTATCTTACGGCTATGGCTACACCTTC. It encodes CASSLSYGYGYTF.